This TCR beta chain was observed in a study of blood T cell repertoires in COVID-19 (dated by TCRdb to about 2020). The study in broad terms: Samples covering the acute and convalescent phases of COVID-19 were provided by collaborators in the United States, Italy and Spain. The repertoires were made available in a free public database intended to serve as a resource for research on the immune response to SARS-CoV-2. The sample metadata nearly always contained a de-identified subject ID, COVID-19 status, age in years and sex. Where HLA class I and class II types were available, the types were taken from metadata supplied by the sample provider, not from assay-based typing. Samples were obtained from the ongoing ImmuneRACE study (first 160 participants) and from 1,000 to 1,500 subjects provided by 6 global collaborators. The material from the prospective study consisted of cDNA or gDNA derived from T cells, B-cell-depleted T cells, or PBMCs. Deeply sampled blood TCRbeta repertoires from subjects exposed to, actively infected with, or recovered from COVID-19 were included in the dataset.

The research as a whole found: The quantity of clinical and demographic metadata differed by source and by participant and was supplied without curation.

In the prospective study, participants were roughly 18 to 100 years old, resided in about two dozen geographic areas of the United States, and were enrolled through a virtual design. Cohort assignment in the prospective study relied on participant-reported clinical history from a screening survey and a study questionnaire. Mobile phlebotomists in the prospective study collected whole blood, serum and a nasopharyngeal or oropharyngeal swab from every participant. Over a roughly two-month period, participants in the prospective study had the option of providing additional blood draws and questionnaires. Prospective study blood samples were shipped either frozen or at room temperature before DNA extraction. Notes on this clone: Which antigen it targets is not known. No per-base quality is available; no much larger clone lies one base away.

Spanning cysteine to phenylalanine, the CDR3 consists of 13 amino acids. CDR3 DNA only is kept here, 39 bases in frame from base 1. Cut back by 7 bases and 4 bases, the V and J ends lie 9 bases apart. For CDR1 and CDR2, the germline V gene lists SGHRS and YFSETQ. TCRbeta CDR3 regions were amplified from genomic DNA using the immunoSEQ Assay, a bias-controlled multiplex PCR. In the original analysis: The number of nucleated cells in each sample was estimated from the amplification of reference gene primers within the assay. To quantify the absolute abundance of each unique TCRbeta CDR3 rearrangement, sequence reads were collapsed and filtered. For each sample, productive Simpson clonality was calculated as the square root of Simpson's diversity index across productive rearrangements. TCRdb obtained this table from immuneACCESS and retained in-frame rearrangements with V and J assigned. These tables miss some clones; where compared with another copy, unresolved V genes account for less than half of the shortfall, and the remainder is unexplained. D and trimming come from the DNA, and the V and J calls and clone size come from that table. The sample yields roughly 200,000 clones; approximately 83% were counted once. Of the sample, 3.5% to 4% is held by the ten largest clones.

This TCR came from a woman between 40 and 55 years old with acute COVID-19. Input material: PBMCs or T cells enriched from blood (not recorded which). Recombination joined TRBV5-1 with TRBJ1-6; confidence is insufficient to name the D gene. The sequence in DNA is TGCGCCAGCGCCGAACTGTATAATTCACCCCTCCACTTT. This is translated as CASAELYNSPLHF.